These T cell receptor beta chains were read from a single sample in a study of cytomegalovirus exposure and HLA in healthy donors. The method was immunoSEQ multiplex PCR; TCRdb's version includes in-frame clones alone and lacks a portion of them. The sample yields 150,000 to 200,000 clones, over 75% seen once. Input material: PBMCs. These receptors all come from a female donor in good health and CMV-seronegative. Both conserved end residues are part of each CDR3. A D gene is named only where the DNA matches it firmly. Only some rows state a clone size, as once, few, many or a class for expanded clones.

J gene	clone size	V gene	D gene	CDR3 DNA	CDR3 protein
TRBJ1-6	-	TRBV28	-	TGTGCCAGCAGCCGACTCAGGGGCGACGTGAGCTCCTATAATTCACCCCTCCACTTT	CASSRLRGDVSSYNSPLHF
TRBJ2-7	-	TRBV29-1	-	TGCAGCGTTGATTTTGGACAGACTTACGAGCAGTACTTC	CSVDFGQTYEQYF
TRBJ2-3	-	TRBV2	TRBD2	TGTGCCAGCAGCCTCTATGGCGGGAGTGTCGCAGATACGCAGTATTTT	CASSLYGGSVADTQYF
TRBJ2-3	-	TRBV7-2	-	TGTGCCAGCAGCTTAGCGATATTAGGGGGTGGAAGGGATACGCAGTATTTT	CASSLAILGGGRDTQYF
TRBJ2-3	-	TRBV6-5	TRBD2	TGTGCCAGCAGTTACTCGGCGGGAGTCTGGGCAGATACGCAGTATTTT	CASSYSAGVWADTQYF
TRBJ2-5	-	TRBV6-1	-	TGTGCCAGCAGTGCAGGTTGGTCCGCCTTGTACCAAGAGACCCAGTACTTC	CASSAGWSALYQETQYF
TRBJ1-3	-	TRBV10-3	TRBD1	TGTGCCATCAGTGAAGGGACAGGTACTCTTCTCTCTGGAAACACCATATATTTT	CAISEGTGTLLSGNTIYF
TRBJ1-5	-	TRBV9	-	TGTGCCAGCAGCGGCCAGGGTGATCAGCCCCAGCATTTT	CASSGQGDQPQHF
TRBJ1-5	-	TRBV7-6	-	TGTGCCAGCAGCCCACAGGGTAATCAGCCCCAGCATTTT	CASSPQGNQPQHF
TRBJ1-6	-	TRBV27	TRBD1	TGTGCCAGCAGTTGGCGGACAGGGGCTGCTGTTTGGGATTCACCCCTCCACTTT	CASSWRTGAAVWDSPLHF
TRBJ2-3	-	TRBV5-6	TRBD1	TGTGCCAGCAGCGGGACAGGGTCTTCGGATACGCAGTATTTT	CASSGTGSSDTQYF
TRBJ2-5	once	TRBV2	TRBD2	TGTGCCAGCAGGAGACTAGCGGGAGTTGAGACCCAGTACTTC	CASRRLAGVETQYF
TRBJ2-5	-	TRBV10-3	-	TGTGCCATCAGGGAGGGGGGGTTTAAAGGAGAGACCCAGTACTTC	CAIREGGFKGETQYF
TRBJ2-3	-	TRBV28	TRBD1	TGTGCCAGCAGTTTGGTAGGGGGCGCTTCTAATGGTACGCAGTATTTT	CASSLVGGASNGTQYF
TRBJ2-7	-	TRBV9	TRBD1	TGTGCCAGCGGCAGGGGGTACGAGCAGTACTTC	CASGRGYEQYF
TRBJ2-3	-	TRBV7-9	TRBD2	TGTGCCAGCAGCTCATCTATCATAACTAGCGGGCGCACAGATACGCAGTATTTT	CASSSSIITSGRTDTQYF
TRBJ2-2	-	TRBV5-1	TRBD2	TGCGCCAGCAGCTTGCCGGGGGGGAACACCGGGGAGCTGTTTTTT	CASSLPGGNTGELFF
TRBJ1-2	-	TRBV30	-	TGTGCCTGGAGTACGCAGGGCCCAACTAACTATGGCTACACCTTC	CAWSTQGPTNYGYTF